These 5 T cell receptor beta chains share one sample of origin, sequenced in a study of blood T cell repertoires in COVID-19. TCRdb keeps only in-frame clones here, not all; method: immunoSEQ multiplex PCR. Found here are a few hundred thousand clones, 89% of them singletons; the top ten hold 6.4%. The specimen was peripheral blood. Receptors were obtained from a man between 18 and 29 years old who had recovered from COVID-19.

This sequence joins TRBV19 and TRBJ2-1; 7 positions agree with TRBD2. The V segment lost 3 bases and the J segment 9 bases; nucleotides outside the gene matches: 5. Germline CDR1 is LNHDA and CDR2 is SQIVND (reference sequence). This CDR3 spans 13 amino acids. As DNA, the CDR3 is TGTGCCAGTAGTATCGAAGCGGGGAGTGAGCAGTTCTTC. It codes for CASSIEAGSEQFF.

The gene calls are TRBV29-1 and TRBJ2-1, with 13 bases fitting TRBD2. The CDR3 consists of 16 residues. V shed 5 bases and J 10 bases; nucleotides not matched to a gene: 14. CDR1 is SQVTM, CDR2 ANQGSEA, per germline. CDR3 protein: CSVTGPGLAGVDEQFF. In DNA, the CDR3 is TGCAGCGTTACCGGGCCTGGACTAGCGGGAGTCGACGAGCAGTTCTTC.

The rearrangement uses TRBV4-1 and TRBJ2-7, with D maybe TRBD2 (6 bases). V gave up 1 base and J gave up 2 bases, with 12 bases separating them. Germline V gene lookup returns CDR1 MGHRA and CDR2 YSYEKL. The CDR3 has 15 residues. Here the CDR3 DNA reads TGCGCCAGCAGCCAAGTGGGGACTGCCACCTACGAGCAGTACTTC. Translation gives CASSQVGTATYEQYF.

The chain joins TRBV18 to TRBJ2-3, with 10 bases identical to TRBD2. The CDR3 is 17 amino acids. Trimming took 3 bases from V and 4 from J; bases not matched to a gene: 10. Germline V gene lookup returns CDR1 KGHSH and CDR2 LQKENI. CDR3 residues: CASSPPISGGASDTQYF. CDR3 DNA: TGTGCCAGCTCACCCCCCATCAGCGGGGGGGCGTCAGATACGCAGTATTTT.

The chain recombines TRBV5-1 with TRBJ2-3, with D perhaps matching TRBD1 (6 bases). Per the germline V gene, CDR1 is SGHRS and CDR2 is YFSETQ. The V gene lost 0 bases and the J gene lost 3 bases, with 11 bases spanning the gap. The CDR3 consists of 15 residues. The CDR3 sequence is CASSLASRGTDTQYF. CDR3 nucleotide sequence: TGCGCCAGCAGCTTGGCTTCCAGGGGAACAGATACGCAGTATTTT.